Sequencing of this T cell receptor beta chain was carried out in a study of tumour-infiltrating T cells in Burkitt lymphoma. Background on the study: Survival, overall and progression-free, tracked with productive clonality.

Profiled with immunoSEQ multiplex PCR; TCRdb holds only in-frame clones, not every one. Seen here are about 800 clones, more than 65% observed once, and the top ten hold about 28%. This sequence was found in a human donor with diffuse large B-cell lymphoma. Some clones in this sample may be carry-over from other donors' samples. Sequencing was carried out using tumor tissue.

CDR3 residues: CSGDGGEAFF. Written as DNA, the CDR3 is TGCAGTGGAGACGGGGGAGAAGCTTTCTTT. This chain links TRBV20-1 with TRBJ1-1, with a tentative D call TRBD1 (5 bases). Trimming cost V 7 bases and J 8 bases, with 11 bases left between them. Germline V gene data show CDR1 as DFQATT and CDR2 as SNEGSKA (reference sequence). The CDR3 has 10 amino acids.